This T cell receptor (beta chain) was recovered during a study of OX40 agonist ivuxolimab in advanced cancers. About the research overall: Ivuxolimab, an antibody acting as an agonist of OX40 (CD134), was used to treat patients. Study-wide results and caveats: Fewer expanded clones were found on average in CD4+ than in CD8+ T cells. In the expanded peripheral T cells, antigen specificity was never determined.

Assay: immunoSEQ multiplex PCR; the TCRdb copy retains only in-frame clones and omits some. The table records 15,000 to 20,000 clones, around two thirds of them present only once. Details on this clone: The target antigen is unknown.

The study sampled blood at baseline, cycle 4 day 1, and cycle 7 day 1. In germline, CDR1 is MNHEY, CDR2 SVGAGI. The CDR3 is 11 amino acids. Between the trimmed V and J ends, which lost 3 bases and 6 bases, there was a span of 3 bases. The genes are TRBV6-5 and TRBJ2-1; D not certain. Specimen: CD4+ or CD8+ T cells sorted from blood, collected in a trial of the OX40 agonist ivuxolimab. This TCR was recovered from an adult with an advanced solid tumor such as melanoma, head and neck, liver or kidney cancer. The CDR3 nucleotides read TGTGCCAGCAGTTATGGCAATGAGCAGTTCTTC. This codes for CASSYGNEQFF.